This T cell receptor beta chain was sequenced in a study of T cells in Graves' hyperthyroidism and ophthalmopathy. About the study: Peripheral blood was taken when the disease was first diagnosed, before any treatment began. Study results and caveats: Stable hyperthyroidism was told apart from ophthalmopathy by a model built on 13 V-J features.

This clonotype was seen repeatedly, ten times or more. The antigen is undetermined. Amplified TCR beta CDR3 regions came from RNA transcripts. A first-round RT-PCR of the TCR CDR3 used the HTBI primer set. Each CDR3 protein is one row after TCRdb ran MiXCR on the multiplex PCR reads. The repertoire holds around 450,000 distinct CDR3 sequences, with around 14% as singletons. Thyroid ultrasound and orbital computed tomography, with clinical symptoms and serum thyroxine and TRAb, informed diagnoses. Deletions cut 5 bases from V and 6 bases from J, with 17 bases between. There are 14 residues in the CDR3. Per the germline V gene, CDR1 is SEHNR and CDR2 is FQNEAQ (reference sequence).

The receptor comes from a woman under 30 with Graves' hyperthyroidism. The sequencing input was blood. The chain uses TRBV7-9 and TRBJ2-7, with D perhaps TRBD1 (6 bases). CDR3 loop: CASSTWTATGEQYF. As DNA, the CDR3 is TGTGCCAGCAGCACATGGACAGCTACGGGCGAGCAGTACTTC.